The rows below give T cell receptor beta chains drawn from one sample of a study of cytomegalovirus exposure and HLA in healthy donors. Libraries were prepared by immunoSEQ multiplex PCR; TCRdb keeps only in-frame clonotypes and omits some of them. This table has about 68,000 clones, around 95% appearing once. The source material was PBMCs. These receptors were taken from a man between 18 and 35 years old in good health and CMV-seronegative. Each CDR3 is given with its conserved first and last residue. D genes are given only for firm matches. Expanded clones are given a class, and other clones once, few, many or no size at all.

CDR3	DNA	V	D	size	J
CASSPPPGHQANYGYTF	TGTGCCAGCTCACCACCACCTGGACACCAAGCTAACTATGGCTACACCTTC	TRBV18	-	-	TRBJ1-2
CASSLGTGTEAFF	TGCGCCAGCAGCCTAGGGACAGGCACTGAAGCTTTCTTT	TRBV5-1	TRBD1	-	TRBJ1-1
CASSYSTGSTGELFF	TGTGCCAGCAGTTACTCGACAGGGAGCACCGGGGAGCTGTTTTTT	TRBV6-5	TRBD1	-	TRBJ2-2
CASSGMEGSNEKLFF	TGCGCCAGCAGTGGAATGGAGGGGAGTAATGAAAAACTGTTTTTT	TRBV10-2	-	-	TRBJ1-4
CASSVQGAGGYTF	TGTGCCAGTAGTGTACAGGGGGCGGGAGGCTACACCTTC	TRBV19	TRBD1	-	TRBJ1-2
CASSQGARNTIYF	TGCGCCAGCAGCCAGGGGGCCAGAAACACCATATATTTT	TRBV4-1	-	-	TRBJ1-3
CASSAGGGQETQYF	TGTGCCAGCAGCGCCGGGGGTGGACAAGAGACCCAGTACTTC	TRBV2	-	-	TRBJ2-5
CASSIHVGQTNNEQFF	TGTGCCAGTAGTATTCATGTGGGGCAGACAAACAATGAGCAGTTCTTC	TRBV19	-	-	TRBJ2-1
CAISADRDTGELFF	TGTGCCATCAGTGCCGACAGGGACACCGGGGAGCTGTTTTTT	TRBV10-3	TRBD1	-	TRBJ2-2
CASSLGFRGSSGKLFF	TGTGCCAGCAGCTTAGGTTTTCGGGGGAGTTCCGGGAAACTGTTTTTT	TRBV7-2	-	-	TRBJ1-4
CASSKAPTGRCSEAFF	TGTGCCAGCAGCAAAGCCCCGACAGGGCGTTGTTCTGAAGCTTTCTTT	TRBV21-1	-	-	TRBJ1-1
CASSTGTGGEQYF	TGTGCCAGCAGTACCGGGACAGGGGGCGAGCAGTACTTC	TRBV6-5	TRBD1	-	TRBJ2-7
CASSDRPYSTEQYF	TGTGCCAGCAGTGACAGGCCCTACTCTACCGAGCAGTACTTC	TRBV27	-	-	TRBJ2-7
CAWMGARWNTEAFF	TGTGCCTGGATGGGGGCCCGCTGGAACACTGAAGCTTTCTTT	TRBV30	-	-	TRBJ1-1
CSVARDSQREQYF	TGCAGCGTTGCCCGGGACAGCCAGCGGGAGCAGTACTTC	TRBV29-1	TRBD1	-	TRBJ2-7
CASSLRTGLNTEAFF	TGCGCCAGCAGCCTTCGGACAGGGTTGAACACTGAAGCTTTCTTT	TRBV4-1	TRBD1	-	TRBJ1-1
CASSARQAANEKLFF	TGTGCCAGCAGTGCACGACAGGCGGCAAATGAAAAACTGTTTTTT	TRBV27	-	once	TRBJ1-4
CASSLGRNTEAFF	TGTGCCAGCAGTTTAGGCAGGAACACTGAAGCTTTCTTT	TRBV27	-	-	TRBJ1-1
CASSSLTYSNQPQHF	TGTGCCAGCAGTTCCCTAACCTATAGCAATCAGCCCCAGCATTTT	TRBV27	-	-	TRBJ1-5
CASSLGANEQFF	TGTGCCAGCAGTTTAGGAGCAAATGAGCAGTTCTTC	TRBV5-8	-	-	TRBJ2-1
CAISGGQAGYTEAFF	TGTGCCATCAGTGGAGGACAGGCGGGGTACACTGAAGCTTTCTTT	TRBV10-3	TRBD1	-	TRBJ1-1
CASSLLGGVTDTQYF	TGTGCCAGCAGCTTGCTGGGGGGGGTCACAGATACGCAGTATTTT	TRBV5-4	TRBD2	-	TRBJ2-3